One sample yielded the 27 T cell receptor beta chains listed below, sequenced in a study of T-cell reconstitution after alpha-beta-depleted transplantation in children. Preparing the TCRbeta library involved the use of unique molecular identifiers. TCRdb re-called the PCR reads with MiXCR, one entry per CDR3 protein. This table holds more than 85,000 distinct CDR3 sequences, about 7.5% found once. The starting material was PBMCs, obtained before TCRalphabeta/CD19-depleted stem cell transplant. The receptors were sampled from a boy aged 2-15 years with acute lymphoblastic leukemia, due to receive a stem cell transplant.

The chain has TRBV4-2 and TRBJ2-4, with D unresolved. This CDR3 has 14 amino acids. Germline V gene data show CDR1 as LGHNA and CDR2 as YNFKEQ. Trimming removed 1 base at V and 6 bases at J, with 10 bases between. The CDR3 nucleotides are TGTGCCAGCAGCCAAGGTATAGGGTTAAACATTCAGTACTTC. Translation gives CASSQGIGLNIQYF.

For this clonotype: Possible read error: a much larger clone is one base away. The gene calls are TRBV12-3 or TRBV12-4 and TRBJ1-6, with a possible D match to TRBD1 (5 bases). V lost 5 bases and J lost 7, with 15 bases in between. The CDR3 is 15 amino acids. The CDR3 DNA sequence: TGTGCCAGCAGTAACGACAGAGCGCAAAATTCACCCCTCCACTTT. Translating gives CASSNDRAQNSPLHF.

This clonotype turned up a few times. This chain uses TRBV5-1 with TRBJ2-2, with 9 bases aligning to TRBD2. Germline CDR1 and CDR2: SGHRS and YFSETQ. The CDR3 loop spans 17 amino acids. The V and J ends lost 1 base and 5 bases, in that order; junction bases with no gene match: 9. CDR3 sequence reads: CASSLSSLAGLTGELFF. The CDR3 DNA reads TGCGCCAGCAGCTTGAGCTCCCTAGCGGGGTTAACCGGGGAGCTGTTTTTT.

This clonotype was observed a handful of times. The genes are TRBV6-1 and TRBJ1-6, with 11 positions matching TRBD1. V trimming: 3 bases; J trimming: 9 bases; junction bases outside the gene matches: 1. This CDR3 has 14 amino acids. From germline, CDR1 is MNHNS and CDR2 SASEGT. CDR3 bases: TGTGCCAGCAGTGATGGGACAGGGGGTTCACCCCTCCACTTT. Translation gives CASSDGTGGSPLHF.

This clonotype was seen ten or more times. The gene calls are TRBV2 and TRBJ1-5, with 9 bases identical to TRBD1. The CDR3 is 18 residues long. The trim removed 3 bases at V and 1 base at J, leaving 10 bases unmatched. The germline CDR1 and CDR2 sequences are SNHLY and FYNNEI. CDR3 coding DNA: TGTGCCAGCAGTGACCCTGTTACAGGGGGCAAGAGCAATCAGCCCCAGCATTTT. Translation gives CASSDPVTGGKSNQPQHF.

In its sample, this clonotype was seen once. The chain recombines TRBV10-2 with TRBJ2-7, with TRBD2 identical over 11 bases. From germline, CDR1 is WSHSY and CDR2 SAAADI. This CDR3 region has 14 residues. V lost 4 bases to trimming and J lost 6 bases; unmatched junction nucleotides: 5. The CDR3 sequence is CASSGLTSGIEQYF. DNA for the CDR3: TGCGCCAGCAGTGGGTTGACTAGCGGGATCGAGCAGTACTTC.

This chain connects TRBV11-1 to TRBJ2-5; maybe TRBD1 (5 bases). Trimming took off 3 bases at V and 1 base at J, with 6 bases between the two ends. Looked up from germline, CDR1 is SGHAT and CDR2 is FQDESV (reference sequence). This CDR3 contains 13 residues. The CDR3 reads CASSFDSQETQYF. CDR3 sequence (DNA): TGTGCCAGCAGCTTCGACAGCCAAGAGACCCAGTACTTC.

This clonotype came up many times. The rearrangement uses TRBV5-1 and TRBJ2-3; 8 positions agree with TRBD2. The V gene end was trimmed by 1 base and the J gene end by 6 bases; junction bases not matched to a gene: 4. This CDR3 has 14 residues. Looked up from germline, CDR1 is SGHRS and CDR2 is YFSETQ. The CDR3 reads CASSLFGGDDTQYF. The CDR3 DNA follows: TGCGCCAGCAGCTTGTTCGGGGGGGATGATACGCAGTATTTT.

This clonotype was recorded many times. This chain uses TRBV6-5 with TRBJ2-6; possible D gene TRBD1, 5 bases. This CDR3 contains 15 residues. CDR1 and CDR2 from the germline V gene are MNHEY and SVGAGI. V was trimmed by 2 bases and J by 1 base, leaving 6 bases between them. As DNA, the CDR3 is TGTGCCAGCAGTTACAGGGGATCTGGGGCCAACGTCCTGACTTTC. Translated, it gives CASSYRGSGANVLTF.

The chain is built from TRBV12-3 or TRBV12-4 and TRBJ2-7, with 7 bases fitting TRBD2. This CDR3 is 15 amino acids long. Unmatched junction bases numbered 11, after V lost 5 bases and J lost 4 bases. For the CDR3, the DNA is TGTGCCAGCAGTCCTGCGGGGGATGGGGATTACGAGCAGTACTTC. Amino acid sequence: CASSPAGDGDYEQYF.

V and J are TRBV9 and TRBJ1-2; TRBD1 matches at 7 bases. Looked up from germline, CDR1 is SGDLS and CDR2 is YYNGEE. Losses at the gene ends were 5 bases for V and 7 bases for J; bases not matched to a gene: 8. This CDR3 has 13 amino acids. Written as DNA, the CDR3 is TGTGCCAGCAGAGACGACAGGGCTGCTGGCTACACCTTC. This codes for CASRDDRAAGYTF.

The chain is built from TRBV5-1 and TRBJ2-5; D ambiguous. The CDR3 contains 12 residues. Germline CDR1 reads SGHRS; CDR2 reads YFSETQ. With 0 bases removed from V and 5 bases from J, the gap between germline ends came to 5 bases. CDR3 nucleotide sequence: TGCGCCAGCAGCTTGGCTATTGAGACCCAGTACTTC. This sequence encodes CASSLAIETQYF.

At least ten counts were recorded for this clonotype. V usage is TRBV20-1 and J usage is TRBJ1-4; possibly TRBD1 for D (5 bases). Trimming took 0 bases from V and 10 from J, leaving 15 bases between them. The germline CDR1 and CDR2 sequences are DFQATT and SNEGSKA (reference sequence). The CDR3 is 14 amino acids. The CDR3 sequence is CSARDLGGEGKLFF. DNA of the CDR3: TGCAGTGCTAGAGATCTCGGGGGGGAAGGAAAACTGTTTTTT.

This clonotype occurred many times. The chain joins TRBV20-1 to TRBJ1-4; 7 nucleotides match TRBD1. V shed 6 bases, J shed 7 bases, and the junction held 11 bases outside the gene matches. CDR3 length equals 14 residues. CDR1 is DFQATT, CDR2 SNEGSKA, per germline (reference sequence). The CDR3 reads CSAEKGRGGEKLFF. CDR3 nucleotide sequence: TGCAGTGCGGAAAAAGGCAGGGGGGGTGAAAAACTGTTTTTT.

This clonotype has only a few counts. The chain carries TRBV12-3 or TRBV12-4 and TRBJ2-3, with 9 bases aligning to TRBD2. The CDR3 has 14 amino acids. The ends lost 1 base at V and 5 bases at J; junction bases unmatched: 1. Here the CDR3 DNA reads TGTGCCAGCAGTTTAGAGCGGGGGGTAGATACGCAGTATTTT. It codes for CASSLERGVDTQYF.

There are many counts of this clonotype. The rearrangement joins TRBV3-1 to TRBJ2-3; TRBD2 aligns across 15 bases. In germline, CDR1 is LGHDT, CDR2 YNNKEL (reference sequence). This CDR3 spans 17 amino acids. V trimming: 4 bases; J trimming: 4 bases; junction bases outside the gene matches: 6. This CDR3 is CASSRTSGGAGADTQYF. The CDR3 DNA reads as TGTGCCAGCAGCCGGACTAGCGGGGGGGCCGGGGCAGATACGCAGTATTTT.

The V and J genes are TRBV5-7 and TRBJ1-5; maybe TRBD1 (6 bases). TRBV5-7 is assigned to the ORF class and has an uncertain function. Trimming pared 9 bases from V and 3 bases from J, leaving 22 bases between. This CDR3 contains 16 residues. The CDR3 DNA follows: TGTGCCATGGGCCCCCGGGTCAGGGGACCCAATCAGCCCCAGCATTTT. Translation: CAMGPRVRGPNQPQHF.

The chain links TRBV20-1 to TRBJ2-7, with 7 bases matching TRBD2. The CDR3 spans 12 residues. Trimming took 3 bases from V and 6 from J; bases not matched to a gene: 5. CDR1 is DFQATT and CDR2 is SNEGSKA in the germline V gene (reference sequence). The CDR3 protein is CSARGLRGEQYF. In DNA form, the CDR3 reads TGCAGTGCTAGGGGACTACGCGGCGAGCAGTACTTC.

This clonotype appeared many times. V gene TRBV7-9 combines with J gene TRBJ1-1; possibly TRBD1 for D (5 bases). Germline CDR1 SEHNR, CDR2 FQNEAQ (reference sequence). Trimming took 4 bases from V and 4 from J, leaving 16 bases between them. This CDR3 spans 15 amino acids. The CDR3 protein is CASSSLRRVITEAFF. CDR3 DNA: TGTGCCAGCAGCTCCCTCCGCAGGGTAATCACTGAAGCTTTCTTT. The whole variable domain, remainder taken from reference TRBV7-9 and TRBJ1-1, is DTGVSQNPRHKITKRGQNVTFRCDPISEHNRLYWYRQTLGQGPEFLTYFQNEAQLEKSRLLSDRFSAERPKGSFSTLEIQRTEQGDSAMYLCASSSLRRVITEAFFGQGTRLTVV.

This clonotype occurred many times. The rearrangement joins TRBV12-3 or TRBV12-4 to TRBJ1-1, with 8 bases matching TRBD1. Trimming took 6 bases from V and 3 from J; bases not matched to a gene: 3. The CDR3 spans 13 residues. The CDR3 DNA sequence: TGTGCCAGCAGAAAGGACAGGGACACTGAAGCTTTCTTT. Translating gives CASRKDRDTEAFF.

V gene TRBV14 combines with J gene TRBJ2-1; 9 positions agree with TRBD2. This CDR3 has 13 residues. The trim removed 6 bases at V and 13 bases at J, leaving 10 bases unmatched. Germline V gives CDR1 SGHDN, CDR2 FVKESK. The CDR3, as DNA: TGTGCCAGCAGTCCCGGGAGGGGACTAGCCCAGTTCTTC. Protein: CASSPGRGLAQFF.

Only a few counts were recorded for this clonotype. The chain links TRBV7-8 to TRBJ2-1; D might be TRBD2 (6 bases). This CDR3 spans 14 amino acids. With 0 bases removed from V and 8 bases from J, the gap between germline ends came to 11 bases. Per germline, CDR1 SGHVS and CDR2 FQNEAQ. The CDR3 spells CASSLAGGADEQFF. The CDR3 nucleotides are TGTGCCAGCAGCTTAGCGGGCGGGGCGGATGAGCAGTTCTTC.

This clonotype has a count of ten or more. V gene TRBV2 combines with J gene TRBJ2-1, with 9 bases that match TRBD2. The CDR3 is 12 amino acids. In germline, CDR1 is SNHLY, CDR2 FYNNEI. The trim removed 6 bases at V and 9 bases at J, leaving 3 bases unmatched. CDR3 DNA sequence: TGTGCCAGCAGGCGGGAGGGGAGTGAGCAGTTCTTC. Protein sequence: CASRREGSEQFF.

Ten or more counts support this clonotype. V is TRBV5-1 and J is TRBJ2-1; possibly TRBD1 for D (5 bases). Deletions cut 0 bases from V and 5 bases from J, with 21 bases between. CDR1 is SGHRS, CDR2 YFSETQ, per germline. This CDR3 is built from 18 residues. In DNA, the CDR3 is TGCGCCAGCAGCTTGGAAGCACGGGCTTCAGGGCGGAACAATGAGCAGTTCTTC. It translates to CASSLEARASGRNNEQFF.

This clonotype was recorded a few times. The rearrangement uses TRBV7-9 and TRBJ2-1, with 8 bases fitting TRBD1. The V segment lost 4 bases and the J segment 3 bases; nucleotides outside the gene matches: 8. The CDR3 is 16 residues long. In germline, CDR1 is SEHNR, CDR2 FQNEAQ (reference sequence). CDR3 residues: CASSYPRTGIYNEQFF. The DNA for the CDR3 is TGTGCCAGCAGCTACCCCCGGACAGGGATCTACAATGAGCAGTTCTTC.

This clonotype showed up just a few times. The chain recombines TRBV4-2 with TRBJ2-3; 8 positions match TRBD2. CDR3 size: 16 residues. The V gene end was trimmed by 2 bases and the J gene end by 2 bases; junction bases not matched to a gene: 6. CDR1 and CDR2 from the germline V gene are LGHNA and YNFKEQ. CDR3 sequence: CASSQRAGVSTDTQYF. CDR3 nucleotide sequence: TGTGCCAGCAGCCAAAGAGCGGGGGTTTCCACAGATACGCAGTATTTT.

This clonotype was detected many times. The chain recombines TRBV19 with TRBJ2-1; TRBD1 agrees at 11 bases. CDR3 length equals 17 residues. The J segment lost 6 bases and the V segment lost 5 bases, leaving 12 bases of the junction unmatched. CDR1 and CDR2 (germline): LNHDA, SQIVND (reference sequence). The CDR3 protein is CASSHRRTGGGSNEQFF. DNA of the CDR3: TGTGCCAGTAGTCATAGGAGGACAGGGGGCGGCTCCAATGAGCAGTTCTTC.